This T cell receptor beta chain originates from a study of glioma-infiltrating T cells. The V segment lost 4 bases and the J segment 6 bases; nucleotides outside the gene matches: 8. The CDR3 covers 14 residues. The germline V gene has CDR1 SGHTA and CDR2 FQGNSA. This clonotype was counted many times. TCR alpha and beta CDR3 regions were amplified from RNA using iRepertoire nested multiplex PCR. TCRdb ran MiXCR on the multiplex PCR reads and lists one entry per CDR3 protein. Here the sample spans about 190,000 distinct CDR3 sequences, 30% to 40% being singletons. Specimen: glioma tissue, nonneoplastic brain tissue, or PBMCs (not recorded which). The gene calls are TRBV7-2 and TRBJ1-2, with 7 positions matching TRBD1. This sequence originates from a human donor with low-grade glioma or glioblastoma, undergoing nonglioma brain surgery, or in good health (not recorded which). The CDR3 nucleotides are TGTGCCAGCAGCTCAGACAGGGCGAGCGATGGCTACACCTTC. Translated: CASSSDRASDGYTF. Looking up the rest from reference TRBV7-2 and TRBJ1-2 gives the full variable domain: GAGVSQSPSNKVTEKGKDVELRCDPISGHTALYWYRQSLGQGLEFLIYFQGNSAPDKSGLPSDRFSAERTGGSVSTLTIQRTQQEDSAVYLCASSSDRASDGYTFGSGTRLTVV.